This TCR beta chain is drawn from a study of neurological immune-mediated disorders. Findings and caveats of the study: Across subjects, no CDR3 amino acid sequence appeared in expanded clones of more than one subject, a finding that suggested private repertoires in all groups. Whereas HTLV-1-associated myelopathy showed the most TCR clonal expansion, multiple sclerosis showed the least, with levels below those of healthy controls.

The CDR3 consists of 15 residues. Trimming at V came to 6 bases and at J to 5 bases, leaving 9 bases not matched to a gene. Per germline, CDR1 MNHNY and CDR2 SVGAGI (reference sequence). This clonotype was recorded a few times. Its antigen is as yet unknown. It was from 2 million PBMCs stored at -80 C that the unsorted libraries were obtained. cDNA synthesis was performed by 5'RACE with 10-nucleotide random UMIs. TCRdb itself ran the 5' RACE reads through MiXCR, one entry per CDR3 protein. The repertoire holds over 65,000 distinct CDR3 sequences, with around 9.9% as singletons. The source material was PBMCs. This chain uses TRBV6-6 with TRBJ2-7; TRBD1 aligns across 11 bases. The receptor comes from a man aged 45-65 years in good health. The CDR3 here is CASSLGTGGGNEQYF. The CDR3 nucleotides read TGTGCCAGCAGCCTGGGGACAGGGGGAGGTAACGAGCAGTACTTC.